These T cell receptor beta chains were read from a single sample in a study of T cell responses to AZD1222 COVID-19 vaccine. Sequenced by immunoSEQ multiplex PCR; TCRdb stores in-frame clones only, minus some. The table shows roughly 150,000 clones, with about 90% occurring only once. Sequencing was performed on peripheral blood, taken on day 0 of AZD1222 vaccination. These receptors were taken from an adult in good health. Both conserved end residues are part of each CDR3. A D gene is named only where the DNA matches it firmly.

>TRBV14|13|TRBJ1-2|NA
TGTGCCAGCAGCCAAGGGACTAACTATGGCTACACCTTC
CASSQGTNYGYTF
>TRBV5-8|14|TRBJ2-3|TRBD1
TGTGCCAGCAGCATGGGACAGGGGAGGCGGACGCAGTATTTT
CASSMGQGRRTQYF
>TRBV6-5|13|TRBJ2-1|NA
TGTGCCAGCAGTTACTCCAGGGGCGATGAGCAGTTCTTC
CASSYSRGDEQFF
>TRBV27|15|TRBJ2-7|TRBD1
TGTGCCAGCAGTCCCTGGACAGGGAAAATCTACGAGCAGTACTTC
CASSPWTGKIYEQYF
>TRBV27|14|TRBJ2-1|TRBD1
TGTGCCAGCAGTTTAGGAACAGGGGCCAATGAGCAGTTCTTC
CASSLGTGANEQFF
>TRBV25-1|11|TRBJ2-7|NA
TGTGCCAGCAGATACGGCTACGAGCAGTACTTC
CASRYGYEQYF
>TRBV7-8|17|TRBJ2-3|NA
TGTGCCAGCAGCTTAGGGTCGTCAGGGGGACTAACAGATACGCAGTATTTT
CASSLGSSGGLTDTQYF
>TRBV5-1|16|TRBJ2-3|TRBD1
TGCGCCAGCAGCTCTGGGACAGGTTCTAGCACAGATACGCAGTATTTT
CASSSGTGSSTDTQYF
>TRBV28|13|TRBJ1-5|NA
TGTGCCAGCAGGGTGGGATGGGATCAGCCCCAGCATTTT
CASRVGWDQPQHF
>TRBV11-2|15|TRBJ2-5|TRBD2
TGTGCCAGCAGCCCCCGGGGGGGAGTGGGGGAGACCCAGTACTTC
CASSPRGGVGETQYF
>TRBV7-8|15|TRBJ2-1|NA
TGTGCCAGCCGAGGACCCACCGGAAGAAACAATGAGCAGTTCTTC
CASRGPTGRNNEQFF
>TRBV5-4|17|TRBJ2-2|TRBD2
TGTGCCAGCAGGGATACCGGGACTAGCGGTATCACCGGGGAGCTGTTTTTT
CASRDTGTSGITGELFF
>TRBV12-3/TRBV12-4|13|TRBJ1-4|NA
TGTGCCAGCAGTGCACGACATGTTGAAAAACTGTTTTTT
CASSARHVEKLFF